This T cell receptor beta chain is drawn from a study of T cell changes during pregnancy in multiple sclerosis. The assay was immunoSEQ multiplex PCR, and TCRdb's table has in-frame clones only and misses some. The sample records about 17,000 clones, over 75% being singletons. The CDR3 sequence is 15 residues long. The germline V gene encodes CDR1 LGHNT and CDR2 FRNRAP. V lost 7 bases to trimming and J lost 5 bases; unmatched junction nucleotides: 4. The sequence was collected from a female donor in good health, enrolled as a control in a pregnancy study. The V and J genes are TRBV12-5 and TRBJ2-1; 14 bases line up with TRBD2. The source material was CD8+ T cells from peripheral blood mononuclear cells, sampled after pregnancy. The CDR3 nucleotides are TGTGCTAGTGCCCCGACTAGCGGGGGGGACAATGAGCAGTTCTTC. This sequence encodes CASAPTSGGDNEQFF.